This T cell receptor beta chain is from a study of Ad26.COV2.S vaccination and SARS-CoV-2 variants. Study context: Donor joined the COV1001 Ad26.COV2.S trial arm. Study-wide points: Recipients given vaccine exceeded placebo recipients in spike-specific TCR breadth.

Germline V lookup: CDR1 MDHEN, CDR2 SYDVKM. V was pared by 3 bases and J by 4 bases, with 13 bases between. The CDR3 consists of 15 residues. The treatment denotes: roughly 20 received Ad26.COV2.S at low or high dose, single or two shots; several received placebo; per-sample allocation not given. All samples were drawn on day 63, counting from the first vaccine or placebo injection. Its platform was an Ad26 vector, and its expressed antigen was Wuhan-strain SARS-CoV-2 spike. As concerns this clone: Its antigen remains unidentified.

Repertoires were generated with immunoSEQ multiplex PCR, while TCRdb's copy carries only in-frame clones and drops some. The top ten clones hold around 3.6% of a sample with some 420,000 clones, 88% of them seen once. The TCR was taken from a person between 18 and 65 years old who received the Ad26.COV2.S COVID-19 vaccine or a placebo. Here the sequenced sample was peripheral blood, taken in a trial of Ad26.COV2.S vaccine versus placebo. This chain connects TRBV28 to TRBJ2-1; D is possibly TRBD1 (6 bases). The CDR3 DNA sequence: TGTGCCAGCAGTTTCTCCAGGGGAAGTTACAATGAGCAGTTCTTC. This encodes CASSFSRGSYNEQFF.